The 8 T cell receptor beta chains presented below share a single source sample, sequenced in a study of cytomegalovirus exposure and HLA in healthy donors (dated by TCRdb to 2016 to 2017). The library relied on the immunoSEQ multiplex PCR assay. For the multiplex PCR, a mixture combining 60 forward primers for TCR Vbeta segments and 13 reverse primers for TCR Jbeta segments was used. TCRdb obtained this table from immuneACCESS and retained in-frame rearrangements with V and J assigned. These tables miss some clones; where compared with another copy, unresolved V genes account for less than half of the shortfall, and the remainder is unexplained. This sample lists over 85,000 clones; around 85% were detected once. More than 5% of the sample is held by the ten biggest clonotypes. What was sequenced was PBMCs. Source of these receptors: a man in his forties or fifties in good health and CMV-seropositive.

J is TRBJ2-7 and V is TRBV28; 11 bases line up with TRBD2. Unmatched junction bases numbered 4, after V lost 3 bases and J lost 12 bases. This CDR3 comprises 12 residues. Germline V gene data show CDR1 as MDHEN and CDR2 as SYDVKM. CDR3 amino acids: CASSLGTSGAYF. The CDR3 DNA reads as TGTGCCAGCAGTTTGGGGACTAGCGGCGCGTACTTC.

This clone was found once. The chain links TRBV6-5 to TRBJ2-1, with TRBD2 matching over 9 bases. The CDR3 spans 14 residues. In germline, CDR1 is MNHEY, CDR2 SVGAGI. V trimming: 4 bases; J trimming: 10 bases; junction bases outside the gene matches: 8. In DNA form, the CDR3 reads TGTGCCAGCAGTTCAAGGACTAGCGTTGAGGAGCAGTTCTTC. Protein product: CASSSRTSVEEQFF.

The chain joins TRBV29-1 to TRBJ2-2, with a possible D match to TRBD1 (6 bases). The CDR3 is made up of 15 amino acids. The V end was cut by 4 bases, the J end by 5 bases, with 17 bases between. Per the germline V gene, CDR1 is SQVTM and CDR2 is ANQGSEA. The CDR3 is CSVVSEGVGTGELFF. The CDR3 DNA sequence: TGCAGCGTTGTCTCTGAGGGGGTAGGGACCGGGGAGCTGTTTTTT.

This clone was counted only a few times. The chain employs TRBV20-1 and TRBJ2-7; maybe TRBD2 (5 bases). This CDR3 contains 11 residues. V lost 6 bases, J lost 3 bases, and 9 bases lay in between. CDR1 is DFQATT and CDR2 is SNEGSKA in the germline V gene (reference sequence). As DNA, the CDR3 is TGCAGTGCCGGAGGCAGCTACGAGCAGTACTTC. It yields the protein CSAGGSYEQYF.

The rearrangement links TRBV18 to TRBJ1-3; 7 bases line up with TRBD1. This CDR3 spans 13 amino acids. Germline lookup yields CDR1 KGHSH and CDR2 LQKENI. J was trimmed by 4 bases and V by 6 bases; bases with no gene match: 3. The CDR3 is CASSGTVGNTIYF. CDR3 in DNA: TGTGCCAGCTCCGGGACAGTAGGAAACACCATATATTTT. The full variable domain, completed using reference TRBV18 and TRBJ1-3, is NAGVMQNPRHLVRRRGQEARLRCSPMKGHSHVYWYRQLPEEGLKFMVYLQKENIIDESGMPKERFSAEFPKEGPSILRIQQVVRGDSAAYFCASSGTVGNTIYFGEGSWLTVV.

CDR3 sequence: CASSLAPDIGAPQHF. CDR3 DNA sequence: TGTGCCAGCAGCTTAGCTCCCGATATAGGGGCGCCCCAGCATTTT. This sequence joins TRBV5-4 and TRBJ1-5, with D possibly being TRBD1 (5 bases). V was shortened by 2 bases and J by 9 bases, with 18 bases between the two germline ends. This CDR3 is 15 amino acids long. CDR1 is SGHNT and CDR2 is YYREEE in the germline V gene (reference sequence).

The rearrangement links TRBV28 to TRBJ1-4, with 10 positions matching TRBD1. The ends lost 4 bases at V and 6 bases at J; junction bases unmatched: 8. CDR1 and CDR2 from the germline V gene are MDHEN and SYDVKM. This CDR3 comprises 16 residues. CDR3 sequence (DNA): TGTGCCAGCAGTTCATACAGACAGGGGGCACATGAAAAACTGTTTTTT. This codes for CASSSYRQGAHEKLFF.

The V call is TRBV18, the J call TRBJ1-2, with D perhaps matching TRBD1 (5 bases). The length of the CDR3 is 14 residues. Trimming pared 3 bases from V and 3 bases from J, leaving 11 bases between. CDR1 and CDR2 from the germline V gene are KGHSH and LQKENI. In nucleotides, the CDR3 is TGTGCCAGCTCACCGACAGATAGAGACTATGGCTACACCTTC. Translated: CASSPTDRDYGYTF.